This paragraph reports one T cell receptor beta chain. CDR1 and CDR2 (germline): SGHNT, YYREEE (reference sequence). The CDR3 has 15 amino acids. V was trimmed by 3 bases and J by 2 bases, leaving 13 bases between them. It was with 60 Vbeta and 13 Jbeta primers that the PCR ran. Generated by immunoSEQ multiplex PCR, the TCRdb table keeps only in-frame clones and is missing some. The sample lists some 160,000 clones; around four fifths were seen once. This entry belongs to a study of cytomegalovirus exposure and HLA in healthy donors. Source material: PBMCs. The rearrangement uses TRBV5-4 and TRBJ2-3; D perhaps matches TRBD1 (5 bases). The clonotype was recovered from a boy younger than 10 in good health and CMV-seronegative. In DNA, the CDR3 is TGTGCCAGCAGCTCCCGACAGCCTTACACAGATACGCAGTATTTT. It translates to CASSSRQPYTDTQYF.